Below, 13 T cell receptor beta chains from the same sample are listed, as sequenced in a study of T cells in Graves' hyperthyroidism and ophthalmopathy (dated by TCRdb to about 2019). Library creation used multiplex PCR. These reads were obtained on an Illumina HiSeq 2000. Amplification of TCR beta CDR3 regions was carried out from RNA transcripts. A first-round RT-PCR of the TCR CDR3 used the HTBI primer set with the Qiagen OneStep RT-PCR kit. TCRdb trimmed the raw reads at Q25, called clones with MiXCR and kept productive beta chains. Under each unique CDR3 protein, matching rows form one entry showing the most common genes and DNA. This sample is represented by 500,000 or so distinct CDR3 sequences; roughly 15% of them were singletons. The ten largest clonotypes hold roughly a sixth of the sample. Sequencing used blood. The receptors were gathered from a woman aged 18 to 35 with Graves' ophthalmopathy.

This clonotype came up a few times. The chain couples TRBV7-9 to TRBJ2-5, with D tentatively TRBD2 (6 bases). Trimming took off 5 bases at V and 4 bases at J, with 17 bases between the two ends. The CDR3 is 15 amino acids. The germline V gene has CDR1 SEHNR and CDR2 FQNEAQ (reference sequence). CDR3 protein: CASSSRLTSGETQYF. The CDR3 nucleotides read TGTGCCAGCAGCAGCCGTTTGACTAGTGGAGAGACCCAGTACTTC. Full variable domain (missing parts from reference TRBV7-9 and TRBJ2-5): DTGVSQNPRHKITKRGQNVTFRCDPISEHNRLYWYRQTLGQGPEFLTYFQNEAQLEKSRLLSDRFSAERPKGSFSTLEIQRTEQGDSAMYLCASSSRLTSGETQYFGPGTRLLVL.

The gene calls are TRBV6-1 and TRBJ1-1; D remains unclear. The CDR3 consists of 17 residues. V lost 7 bases, J lost 1 base, and 22 bases lay in between. The V gene's germline CDR1 is MNHNS and CDR2 SASEGT. The CDR3 loop is CASNTKISAGPNTEAFF. The CDR3 coding sequence is TGTGCCAGCAACACTAAAATATCCGCGGGTCCGAACACTGAAGCTTTCTTT.

The rearrangement uses TRBV12-3 or TRBV12-4 and TRBJ1-5; no firm D call. The V end was cut by 6 bases, the J end by 5 bases, with 20 bases between. The CDR3 spans 16 residues. In DNA form, the CDR3 reads TGTGCCAGCAGGGACGGTAACAGCGGTCTTGATCAGCCCCAGCATTTT. It encodes CASRDGNSGLDQPQHF.

Ten or more counts support this clonotype. This chain joins TRBV28 and TRBJ2-1; D may be TRBD1 or TRBD2 (5 bases each). The CDR3 contains 14 residues. With 5 bases removed from V and 7 bases from J, the gap between germline ends came to 15 bases. Germline V gives CDR1 MDHEN, CDR2 SYDVKM. CDR3 coding DNA: TGTGCCAGCAGTCACCGGGGCCTCTTGAATGAGCAGTTCTTC. Its translation is CASSHRGLLNEQFF.

The sample holds many counts of this clonotype. V gene TRBV20-1 combines with J gene TRBJ2-1; possible D gene TRBD1, 7 bases. Germline V gene data show CDR1 as DFQATT and CDR2 as SNEGSKA (reference sequence). Trimming shortened V by 3 bases and J by 7 bases, and 19 bases separated the two germline ends. This CDR3 is built from 15 residues. CDR3 in amino acids: CSARTGRSSFNEQFF. DNA of the CDR3: TGCAGTGCTAGGACAGGGAGGTCTTCGTTTAATGAGCAGTTCTTC.

This clonotype was seen ten or more times. This chain uses TRBV5-1 with TRBJ2-2; D is undetermined. V lost 5 bases and J lost 5, with 4 bases in between. The CDR3 has 11 amino acids. The V gene's germline CDR1 is SGHRS and CDR2 YFSETQ. CDR3 sequence (DNA): TGCGCCAGCAGTGAAACCGGGGAGCTGTTTTTT. As protein: CASSETGELFF.

This clonotype was counted ten times or more. The chain couples TRBV7-8 to TRBJ2-5; D is undetermined. The CDR3 has 15 amino acids. Trimming pared 1 base from V and 0 bases from J, leaving 9 bases between. Germline CDR1 and CDR2: SGHVS and FQNEAQ. CDR3 sequence reads: CASSLGPADQETQYF. In DNA, the CDR3 is TGTGCCAGCAGCTTAGGTCCAGCAGACCAAGAGACCCAGTACTTC. Using reference TRBV7-8 and TRBJ2-5 for the parts outside the CDR3, the full variable domain is GAGVSQSPRYKVAKRGQDVALRCDPISGHVSLFWYQQALGQGPEFLTYFQNEAQLDKSGLPSDRFFAERPEGSVSTLKIQRTQQEDSAVYLCASSLGPADQETQYFGPGTRLLVL.

At least ten counts were recorded for this clonotype. This chain connects TRBV6-2 or TRBV6-3 to TRBJ2-1; D possibly corresponds to TRBD2 (5 bases). The CDR3 sequence is 16 residues long. The V gene's germline CDR1 is MNHEY and CDR2 SVGEGT. Deletions cut 0 bases from V and 3 bases from J, with 12 bases between. The CDR3 nucleotides are TGTGCCAGCAGTTACTCGACTCGGACTGGCTACAATGAGCAGTTCTTC. This gives the protein CASSYSTRTGYNEQFF.

Points on this clonotype: A much more abundant neighbour one base away suggests this may be a read error. The chain links TRBV28 to TRBJ2-5, with D tentatively TRBD1 or TRBD2 (5 bases each). CDR1 and CDR2 from the germline V gene are MDHEN and SYDVKM. V was cut by 5 bases and J by 4 bases, with 17 bases left in between. The CDR3 sequence is 15 residues long. For the CDR3, the DNA is TGTGCCAGCAGTCCGGGACGGGTCTTGGGAGAGACCCAGTACTTC. It yields the protein CASSPGRVLGETQYF. Drawing the rest from reference TRBV28 and TRBJ2-5, the complete variable domain is DVKVTQSSRYLVKRTGEKVFLECVQDMDHENMFWYRQDPGLGLRLIYFSYDVKMKEKGDIPEGYSVSREKKERFSLILESASTNQTSMYLCASSPGRVLGETQYFGPGTRLLVL.

This clonotype was counted at least ten times. The V and J genes are TRBV6-1 and TRBJ1-2; 9 bases align to TRBD1. Germline V gene data show CDR1 as MNHNS and CDR2 as SASEGT. V dropped 7 bases and J dropped 4; count of bases not matched to a gene: 10. This CDR3 spans 15 amino acids. Here the CDR3 DNA reads TGTGCCAGCACCCTAAACAGGGGGCGATTCTATGGCTACACCTTC. Encoded protein: CASTLNRGRFYGYTF.

V and J are TRBV28 and TRBJ1-5; D perhaps matches TRBD1 (6 bases). The CDR3 sequence is 15 residues long. CDR1 and CDR2 from the germline V gene are MDHEN and SYDVKM. Trimming cost V 4 bases and J 4 bases, with 14 bases left between them. CDR3 in amino acids: CASSSQGYVNQPQHF. For the CDR3, the DNA is TGTGCCAGCAGTTCCCAGGGGTACGTAAATCAGCCCCAGCATTTT.

This clonotype appeared many times. The chain uses TRBV30 and TRBJ1-2, with D unresolved. The ends were cut back, 0 bases at V and 5 bases at J, with 10 bases in the middle. In germline, CDR1 is GTSNPN, CDR2 SVGIG (reference sequence). There are 13 residues in the CDR3. The CDR3 loop is CAWSVATEYGYTF. CDR3 sequence (DNA): TGTGCCTGGAGTGTAGCCACAGAGTATGGCTACACCTTC.

The rearrangement uses TRBV6-2 or TRBV6-3 and TRBJ2-7, with D possibly TRBD1 on 7 matching bases. CDR1 and CDR2 from the germline V gene are MNHEY and SVGEGT. The CDR3 has 13 residues. The V gene lost 7 bases and the J gene lost 3 bases, with 13 bases spanning the gap. The CDR3 is CASMGGQLYEQYF. CDR3 DNA sequence: TGTGCCAGCATGGGGGGACAGCTCTACGAGCAGTACTTC.